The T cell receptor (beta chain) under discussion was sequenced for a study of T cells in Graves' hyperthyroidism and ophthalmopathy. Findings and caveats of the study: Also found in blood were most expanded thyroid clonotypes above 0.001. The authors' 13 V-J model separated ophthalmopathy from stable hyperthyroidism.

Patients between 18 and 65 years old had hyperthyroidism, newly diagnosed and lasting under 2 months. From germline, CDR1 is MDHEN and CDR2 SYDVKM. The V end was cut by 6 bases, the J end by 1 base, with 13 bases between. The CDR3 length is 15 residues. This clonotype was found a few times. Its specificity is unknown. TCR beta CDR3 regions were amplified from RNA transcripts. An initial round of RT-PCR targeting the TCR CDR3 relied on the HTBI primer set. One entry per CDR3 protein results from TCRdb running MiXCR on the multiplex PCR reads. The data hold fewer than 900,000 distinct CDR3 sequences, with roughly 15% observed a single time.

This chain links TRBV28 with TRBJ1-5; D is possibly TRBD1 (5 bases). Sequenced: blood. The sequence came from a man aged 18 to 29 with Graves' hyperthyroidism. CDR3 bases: TGTGCCAGCAGGGGGCATGAGACCAGCAATCAGCCCCAGCATTTT. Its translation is CASRGHETSNQPQHF.